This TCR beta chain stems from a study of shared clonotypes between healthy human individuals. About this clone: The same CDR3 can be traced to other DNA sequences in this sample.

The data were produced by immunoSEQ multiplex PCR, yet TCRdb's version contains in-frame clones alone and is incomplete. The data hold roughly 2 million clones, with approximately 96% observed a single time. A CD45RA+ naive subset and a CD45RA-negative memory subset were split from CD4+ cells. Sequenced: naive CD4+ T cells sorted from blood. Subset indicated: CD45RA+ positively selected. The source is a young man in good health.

This CDR3 is CASSPRGLAGTDTQYF. In nucleotides, the CDR3 is TGTGCCAGCTCACCGCGGGGACTAGCGGGCACAGATACGCAGTATTTT. The gene calls are TRBV18 and TRBJ2-3; TRBD2 matches at 11 bases. The CDR3 is made up of 16 amino acids. V was clipped by 3 bases and J by 1 base; unmatched bases: 3. Germline V CDR1 and CDR2: KGHSH, LQKENI.